This T cell receptor beta chain was sequenced in a study of blood T cell repertoires in COVID-19 (dated by TCRdb to 2020 to 2021). Regarding the study in general: The collaborator samples originated in the United States, Italy and Spain and spanned the acute and convalescent phases of COVID-19. The prospective study material was composed of cDNA or gDNA derived from T cells, B-cell-depleted T cells, or PBMCs. Deeply sampled blood TCRbeta repertoires from subjects exposed to, actively infected with, or recovered from COVID-19 were included in the dataset. The repertoires were made available in a free public database intended to serve as a resource for research on the immune response to SARS-CoV-2. Samples came from the ongoing ImmuneRACE study (first 160 participants) plus 1,254 subjects from 6 global collaborators. Sample metadata almost always included a de-identified subject ID, COVID-19 status, age in years and sex. Where available, HLA class I and class II types were obtained from metadata supplied by the sample provider rather than from assay-based typing. The research as a whole found: The quantity of clinical and demographic metadata differed by source and by participant and was supplied without curation.

The germline V gene (reference sequence) provides CDR1 SEHNR and CDR2 FQNEAQ. Taken from cysteine to phenylalanine, the CDR3 has 15 residues. Solely the CDR3 DNA is kept, with 45 bases framed from the first base. After removal of 5 bases from V and 4 bases from J, the junction retains 7 bases not matched to a gene. Another Seattle source contributed samples from volunteer blood donors who had recovered from COVID-19. Collaborating institutions collected whole blood in K2EDTA tubes following their own protocols. For TCRbeta analysis, collaborator samples were shipped as frozen whole blood, as isolated PBMCs, or as DNA extracted from either sample type. TCRbeta CDR3 regions were amplified from genomic DNA using the immunoSEQ Assay, a bias-controlled multiplex PCR. The source study handled its data this way. Within the assay, amplification of reference gene primers was used to estimate how many nucleated cells each sample contained. To quantify the absolute abundance of each unique TCRbeta CDR3 rearrangement, sequence reads were collapsed and filtered. For each sample, productive Simpson clonality was calculated as the square root of Simpson's diversity index over productive rearrangements. This is the immuneACCESS table as TCRdb keeps it, with only in-frame sequences that have V and J called. A part of the clones is gone; compared with another copy, unresolved V genes explain less than half, and the rest is unexplained. The V and J calls and clone size are taken from that table; D and trimming were inferred from the DNA. In this sample the table shows over 200,000 clones, more than 65% of which occur a single time. In total, the top ten clones hold 2% to 2.5% of the sample.

About this clone itself: The antigen it recognizes is unknown. Base qualities were left out, and no much larger clone turns up one base away.

The sample consisted of peripheral blood. Recombination linked TRBV7-9 to TRBJ1-2; 10 junctional bases match TRBD1. The receptor was isolated from a man in his forties who had recovered from COVID-19. The CDR3 in this case is CASSTDRGRVYGYTF. Here is the DNA: TGTGCCAGCAGCACCGACAGGGGGCGGGTCTATGGCTACACCTTC.